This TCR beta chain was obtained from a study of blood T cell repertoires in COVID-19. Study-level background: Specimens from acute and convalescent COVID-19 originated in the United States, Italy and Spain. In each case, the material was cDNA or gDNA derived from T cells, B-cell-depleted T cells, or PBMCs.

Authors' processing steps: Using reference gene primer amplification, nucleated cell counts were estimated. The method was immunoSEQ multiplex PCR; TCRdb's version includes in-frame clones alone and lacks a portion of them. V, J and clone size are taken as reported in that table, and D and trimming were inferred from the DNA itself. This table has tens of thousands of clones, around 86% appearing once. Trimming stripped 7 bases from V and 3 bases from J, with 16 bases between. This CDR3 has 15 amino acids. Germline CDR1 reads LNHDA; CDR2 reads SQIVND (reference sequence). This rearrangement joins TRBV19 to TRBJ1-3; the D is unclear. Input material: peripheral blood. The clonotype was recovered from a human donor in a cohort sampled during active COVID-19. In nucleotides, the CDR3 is TGTGCCAGTACCACGGGGAGTTTAGGTGGAAACACCATATATTTT. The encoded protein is CASTTGSLGGNTIYF.